A selection of T cell receptor beta chains follows, all from one sample in a study of cytomegalovirus exposure and HLA in healthy donors. Profiling relied on immunoSEQ multiplex PCR, and the TCRdb table lists in-frame clones only, not all of them. Here the sample spans approximately 110,000 clones, 74% being singletons. The sample comprised PBMCs. The origin of the receptors is a man between 45 and 60 years old in good health and CMV-seropositive. The CDR3 runs from the conserved cysteine through the conserved F or W. Fields, in order: D gene, J gene, clone size, V gene, CDR3 protein, CDR3 DNA. A D gene is named only where the DNA matches it firmly. Clone size appears in some rows only: once, few, many, or a class for an expanded clone.

d_gene: TRBD1; j_gene: TRBJ2-7; abundance: once; v_gene: TRBV7-9; CDR3aa: CASSLVGPTGNGEQYF; CDR3nt: TGTGCCAGCAGCTTAGTCGGACCGACAGGGAACGGGGAGCAGTACTTC
d_gene: TRBD1; j_gene: TRBJ2-3; abundance: NA; v_gene: TRBV5-1; CDR3aa: CASTPTGTDTQYF; CDR3nt: TGCGCCAGCACCCCGACAGGGACCGATACGCAGTATTTT
d_gene: NA; j_gene: TRBJ2-3; abundance: few; v_gene: TRBV6-6; CDR3aa: CASSYEAPTDTQYF; CDR3nt: TGTGCCAGCAGTTATGAGGCACCCACAGATACGCAGTATTTT
d_gene: NA; j_gene: TRBJ2-2; abundance: NA; v_gene: TRBV5-1; CDR3aa: CASSLATSYTGELFF; CDR3nt: TGCGCCAGCAGCTTGGCTACTAGCTACACCGGGGAGCTGTTTTTT
d_gene: NA; j_gene: TRBJ1-2; abundance: few; v_gene: TRBV4-2; CDR3aa: CASSQPDTNYGYTF; CDR3nt: TGTGCCAGCAGCCAACCGGACACGAACTATGGCTACACCTTC
d_gene: NA; j_gene: TRBJ2-7; abundance: NA; v_gene: TRBV11-2; CDR3aa: CASSPNYEQYF; CDR3nt: TGTGCCAGCAGCCCAAACTACGAGCAGTACTTC
d_gene: TRBD1; j_gene: TRBJ2-3; abundance: NA; v_gene: TRBV18; CDR3aa: CASSPNRGPSDTQYF; CDR3nt: TGTGCCAGCTCACCAAACAGGGGGCCGTCAGATACGCAGTATTTT
d_gene: TRBD1; j_gene: TRBJ1-1; abundance: NA; v_gene: TRBV10-3; CDR3aa: CANRQGEGTEAFF; CDR3nt: TGTGCCAACAGACAGGGGGAGGGCACTGAAGCTTTCTTT
d_gene: NA; j_gene: TRBJ1-2; abundance: few; v_gene: TRBV5-5; CDR3aa: CASSSWGGLNYGYTF; CDR3nt: TGTGCCAGCAGCTCCTGGGGGGGCTTAAACTATGGCTACACCTTC
d_gene: TRBD2; j_gene: TRBJ2-1; abundance: NA; v_gene: TRBV6-5; CDR3aa: CASSYKRGGPHEQFF; CDR3nt: TGTGCCAGCAGTTACAAGCGGGGGGGCCCCCATGAGCAGTTCTTC
d_gene: TRBD2; j_gene: TRBJ2-5; abundance: few; v_gene: TRBV6-5; CDR3aa: CASRPSGKETQYF; CDR3nt: TGTGCCAGCAGACCCAGCGGGAAAGAGACCCAGTACTTC
d_gene: NA; j_gene: TRBJ1-1; abundance: NA; v_gene: TRBV18; CDR3aa: CASSPGGNRDTEAFF; CDR3nt: TGTGCCAGCTCACCGGGAGGGAATAGGGACACTGAAGCTTTCTTT
d_gene: NA; j_gene: TRBJ1-1; abundance: NA; v_gene: TRBV7-6; CDR3aa: CASSSTDYPGNTEAFF; CDR3nt: TGTGCCAGCAGCTCCACCGACTACCCGGGGAACACTGAAGCTTTCTTT
d_gene: TRBD1; j_gene: TRBJ2-1; abundance: NA; v_gene: TRBV7-8; CDR3aa: CASSLIRRGSYNEQFF; CDR3nt: TGTGCCAGCAGCTTAATTCGCAGGGGGTCCTACAATGAGCAGTTCTTC
d_gene: TRBD1; j_gene: TRBJ1-1; abundance: NA; v_gene: TRBV15; CDR3aa: CATSRGGGTDNTEAFF; CDR3nt: TGTGCCACCAGCAGAGGGGGCGGGACAGATAACACTGAAGCTTTCTTT
d_gene: TRBD1; j_gene: TRBJ1-1; abundance: NA; v_gene: TRBV7-7; CDR3aa: CASSQDRGTEAFF; CDR3nt: TGTGCCAGCAGCCAGGACAGGGGCACTGAAGCTTTCTTT
d_gene: TRBD1; j_gene: TRBJ2-2; abundance: NA; v_gene: TRBV28; CDR3aa: CASTPARDRGPLNTGELFF; CDR3nt: TGTGCCAGCACCCCAGCCCGGGACAGGGGTCCTTTGAACACCGGGGAGCTGTTTTTT
d_gene: NA; j_gene: TRBJ2-1; abundance: few; v_gene: TRBV6-5; CDR3aa: CASSYSKSGSYNEQFF; CDR3nt: TGTGCCAGCAGTTACTCGAAAAGCGGATCCTACAATGAGCAGTTCTTC